The clone carrying this T cell receptor beta chain appeared a few times. This record comes from a study of blood T cell repertoires in COVID-19. In the study overall: From T cells, B-cell-depleted T cells, or PBMCs came the material, which was cDNA or gDNA.

Germline CDR1 LGHDT, CDR2 YNNKEL (reference sequence). Between the trimmed V and J ends, which lost 4 bases and 0 bases, there was a span of 6 bases. The CDR3 sequence is 13 residues long. Original analysis: It was from reference gene primer amplification that nucleated cell counts were estimated. Clones were read by immunoSEQ multiplex PCR, and TCRdb kept only the in-frame ones, dropping some. V and J calls and clone size are copied from that table; D and trimming were computed from the DNA. The repertoire holds under 200,000 clones, with about 88% as singletons. This TCR derives from a man aged 55 to 70 with acute or convalescent COVID-19. The V call is TRBV3-1 (or the pseudogene TRBV3-2), the J call TRBJ1-2, with unresolved D. Sequencing was performed on peripheral blood. The CDR3 protein is CASSLQANYGYTF. In DNA form, the CDR3 reads TGTGCCAGCAGCCTTCAGGCTAACTATGGCTACACCTTC.